This TCR beta chain was identified in a study of cytomegalovirus exposure and HLA in healthy donors. Deletions cut 1 base from V and 0 bases from J, with 12 bases between. This CDR3 comprises 16 residues. CDR1 is LNHNV and CDR2 is YYDKDF in the germline V gene (reference sequence). Vbeta (60) and Jbeta (13) primers were used in the PCR. The repertoire was sequenced with immunoSEQ multiplex PCR; TCRdb's copy has only in-frame clones and lacks some. The sample lists approximately 140,000 clones, about 82% seen once, with roughly 1.2% in the top ten. The sequence was obtained from a boy under 18 in good health and CMV-seronegative. V usage is TRBV15 and J usage is TRBJ1-2, with D perhaps TRBD1 (5 bases). The sample consisted of PBMCs. For the CDR3, the DNA is TGTGCCACCAGCAGAGGGCCTTCCAGGGCTAACTATGGCTACACCTTC. It specifies CATSRGPSRANYGYTF.